This T cell receptor (beta chain) was profiled in a study of T cells after yellow fever vaccination. Findings and limits, study-wide: After the booster, 96% of CD4 and about 90% of CD8 primary-response clones were re-detected. Relatively few clonotypes were ones that appeared in both CD4 and CD8 compartments.

Germline assignment: CDR1 SGHAT and CDR2 FQNNGV. Trimming pared 1 base from V and 0 bases from J, leaving 11 bases between. The CDR3 extends over 16 amino acids. For TCR, cDNA came from 5'RACE template switching, which added a universal primer site and UMIs. TCRdb called the 5' RACE reads again in MiXCR, with one record for every CDR3 protein. The sample has 300,000 or so distinct CDR3 sequences, roughly 8% seen once. Concerning this clonotype: What it recognizes is unknown.

J is TRBJ2-3 and V is TRBV11-2, with D possibly being TRBD1 (6 bases). The input for sequencing was PBMCs, taken roughly 46 days after the first yellow fever vaccination. The clonotype originates from a man between 18 and 35 years old who received the YFV17D yellow fever vaccine. The CDR3 sequence is CASSLGDTSSTDTQYF. CDR3 in DNA: TGTGCCAGCAGCTTAGGGGACACATCTAGCACAGATACGCAGTATTTT.